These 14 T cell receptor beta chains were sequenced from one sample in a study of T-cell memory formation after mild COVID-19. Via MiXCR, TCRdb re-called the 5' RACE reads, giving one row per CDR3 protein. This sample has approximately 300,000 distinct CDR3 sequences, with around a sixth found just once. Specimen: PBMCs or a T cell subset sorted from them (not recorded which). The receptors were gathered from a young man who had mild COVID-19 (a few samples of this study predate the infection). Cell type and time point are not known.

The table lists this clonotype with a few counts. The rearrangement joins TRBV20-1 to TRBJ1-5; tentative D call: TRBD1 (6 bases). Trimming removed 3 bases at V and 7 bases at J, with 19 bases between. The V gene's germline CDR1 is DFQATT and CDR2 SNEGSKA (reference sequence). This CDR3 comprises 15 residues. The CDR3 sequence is CSASPARGLEQPQHF. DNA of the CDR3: TGCAGTGCTAGTCCGGCTCGGGGGCTCGAGCAGCCCCAGCATTTT.

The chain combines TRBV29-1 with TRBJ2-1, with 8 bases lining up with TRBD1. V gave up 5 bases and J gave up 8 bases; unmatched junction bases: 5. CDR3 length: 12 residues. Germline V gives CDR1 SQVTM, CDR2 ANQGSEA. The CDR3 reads CSVLPGGDEQFF. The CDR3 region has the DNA TGCAGCGTTCTCCCAGGGGGCGATGAGCAGTTCTTC.

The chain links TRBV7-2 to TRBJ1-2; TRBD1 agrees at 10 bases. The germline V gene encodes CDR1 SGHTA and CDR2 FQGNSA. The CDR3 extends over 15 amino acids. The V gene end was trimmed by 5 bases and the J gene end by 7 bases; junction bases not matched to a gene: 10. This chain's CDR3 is CASSPRDRGGAGYTF. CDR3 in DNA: TGTGCCAGCAGCCCCCGGGACAGGGGTGGGGCTGGCTACACCTTC.

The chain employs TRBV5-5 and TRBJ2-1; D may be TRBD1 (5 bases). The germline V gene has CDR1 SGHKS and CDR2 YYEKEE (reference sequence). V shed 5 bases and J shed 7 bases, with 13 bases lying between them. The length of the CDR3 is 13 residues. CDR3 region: CASRNIGVNEQFF. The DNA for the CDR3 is TGTGCCAGCAGGAATATAGGGGTGAATGAGCAGTTCTTC.

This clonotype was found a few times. CDR3 sequence: CASRAGPRLNYEQYV. CDR3 nucleotides: TGTGCCAGCAGGGCAGGGCCCCGCTTAAACTACGAGCAGTACGTC. The chain employs TRBV6-1 and TRBJ2-7; D perhaps matches TRBD1 (5 bases). Germline values: CDR1 MNHNS, CDR2 SASEGT. CDR3 length: 15 amino acids. Trimming stripped 6 bases from V and 3 bases from J, with 18 bases between.

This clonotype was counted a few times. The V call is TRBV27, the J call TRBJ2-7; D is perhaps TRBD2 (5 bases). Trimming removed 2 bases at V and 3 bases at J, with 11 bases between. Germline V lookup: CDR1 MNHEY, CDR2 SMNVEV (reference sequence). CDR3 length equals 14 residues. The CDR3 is CASSLTGFGYEQYF. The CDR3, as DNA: TGTGCCAGCAGTTTAACGGGGTTTGGCTACGAGCAGTACTTC.

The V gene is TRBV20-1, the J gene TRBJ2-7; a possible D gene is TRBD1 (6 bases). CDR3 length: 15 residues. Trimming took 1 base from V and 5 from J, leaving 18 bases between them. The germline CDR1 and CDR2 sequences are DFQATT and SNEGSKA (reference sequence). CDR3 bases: TGCAGTGCTAGAGGCGATAGAGTAGGGGGACACGAGCAGTACTTC. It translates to CSARGDRVGGHEQYF.

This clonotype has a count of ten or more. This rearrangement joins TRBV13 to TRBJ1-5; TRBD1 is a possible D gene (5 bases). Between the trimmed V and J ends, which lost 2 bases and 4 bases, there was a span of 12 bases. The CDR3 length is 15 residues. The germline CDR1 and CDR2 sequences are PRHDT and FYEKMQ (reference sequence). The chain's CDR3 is CASSLRGQGNQPQHF. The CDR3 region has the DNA TGTGCCAGCAGCTTAAGAGGGCAGGGAAATCAGCCCCAGCATTTT.

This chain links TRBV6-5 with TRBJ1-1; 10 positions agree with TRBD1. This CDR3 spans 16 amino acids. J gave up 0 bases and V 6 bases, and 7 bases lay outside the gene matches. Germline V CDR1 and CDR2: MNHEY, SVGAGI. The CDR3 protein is CASRRRQGALNTEAFF. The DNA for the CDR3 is TGTGCCAGCAGGCGGAGACAGGGGGCCTTGAACACTGAAGCTTTCTTT.

The CDR3, as DNA: TGTGCCAGCACCCCGCCGGGAAGGGTCGGCACAGATACGCAGTATTTT. Its protein is CASTPPGRVGTDTQYF. The chain employs TRBV28 and TRBJ2-3; the D gene is possibly TRBD2 (5 bases). This CDR3 has 16 amino acids. Trimming pared 7 bases from V and 1 base from J, leaving 18 bases between. The germline V gene has CDR1 MDHEN and CDR2 SYDVKM.

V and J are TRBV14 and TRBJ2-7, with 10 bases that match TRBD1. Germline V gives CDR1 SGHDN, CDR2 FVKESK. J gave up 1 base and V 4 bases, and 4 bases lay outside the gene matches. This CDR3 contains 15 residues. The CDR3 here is CASSLPGQGSYEQYF. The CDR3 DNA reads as TGTGCCAGCAGCCTACCGGGACAGGGGTCCTACGAGCAGTACTTC.

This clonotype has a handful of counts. CDR3 sequence reads: CASSLGISAQPQHF. The CDR3, as DNA: TGTGCCAGCAGTTTAGGGATTTCCGCTCAGCCCCAGCATTTT. This chain joins TRBV28 and TRBJ1-5; D is unclear. CDR3 length equals 14 residues. Between the trimmed V and J ends, which lost 2 bases and 6 bases, there was a span of 11 bases. Germline CDR1 and CDR2: MDHEN and SYDVKM.

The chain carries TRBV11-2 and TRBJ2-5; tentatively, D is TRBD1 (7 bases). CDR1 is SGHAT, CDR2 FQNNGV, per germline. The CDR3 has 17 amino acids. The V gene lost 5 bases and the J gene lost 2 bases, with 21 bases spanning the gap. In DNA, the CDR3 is TGTGCCAGCAGCCATTTGGAGGGGGCGCGGTGGCAAGAGACCCAGTACTTC. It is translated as CASSHLEGARWQETQYF.

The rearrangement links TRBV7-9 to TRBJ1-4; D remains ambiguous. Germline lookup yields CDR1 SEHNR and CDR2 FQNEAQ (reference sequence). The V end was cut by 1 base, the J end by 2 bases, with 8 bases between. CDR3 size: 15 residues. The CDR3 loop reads CASSLGGLTNEKLFF. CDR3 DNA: TGTGCCAGCAGCTTAGGTGGACTCACTAATGAAAAACTGTTTTTT.